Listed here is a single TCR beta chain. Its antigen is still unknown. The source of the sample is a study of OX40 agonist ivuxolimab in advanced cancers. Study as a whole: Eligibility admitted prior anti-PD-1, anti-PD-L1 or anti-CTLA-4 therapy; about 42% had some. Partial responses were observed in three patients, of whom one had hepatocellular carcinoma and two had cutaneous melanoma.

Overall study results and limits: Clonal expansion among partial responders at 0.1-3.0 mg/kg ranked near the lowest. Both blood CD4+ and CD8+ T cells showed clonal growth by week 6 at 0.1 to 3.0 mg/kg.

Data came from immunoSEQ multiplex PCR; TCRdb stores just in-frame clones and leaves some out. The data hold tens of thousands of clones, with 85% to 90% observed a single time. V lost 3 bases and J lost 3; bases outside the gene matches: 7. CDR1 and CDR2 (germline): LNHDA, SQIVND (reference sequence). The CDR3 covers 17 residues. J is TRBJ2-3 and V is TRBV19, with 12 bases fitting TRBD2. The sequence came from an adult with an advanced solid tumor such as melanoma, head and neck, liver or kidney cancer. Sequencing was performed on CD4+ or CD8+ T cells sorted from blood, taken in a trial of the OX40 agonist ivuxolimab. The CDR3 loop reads CASSISGTSGSTDTQYF. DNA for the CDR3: TGTGCCAGTAGTATTTCCGGGACTAGCGGGTCGACAGATACGCAGTATTTT.